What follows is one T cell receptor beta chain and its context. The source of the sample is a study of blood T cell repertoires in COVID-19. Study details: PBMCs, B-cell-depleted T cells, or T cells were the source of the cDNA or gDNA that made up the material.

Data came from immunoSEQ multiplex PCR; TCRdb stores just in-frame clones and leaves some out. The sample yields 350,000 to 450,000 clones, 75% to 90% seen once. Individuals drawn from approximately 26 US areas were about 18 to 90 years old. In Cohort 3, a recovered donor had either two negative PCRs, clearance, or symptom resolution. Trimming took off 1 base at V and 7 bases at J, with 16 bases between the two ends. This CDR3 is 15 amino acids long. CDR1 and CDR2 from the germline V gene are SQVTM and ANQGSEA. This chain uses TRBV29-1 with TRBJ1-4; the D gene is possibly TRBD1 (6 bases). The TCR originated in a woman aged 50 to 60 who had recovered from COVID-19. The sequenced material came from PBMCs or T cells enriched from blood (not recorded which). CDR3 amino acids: CSVEARGRWGEKLFF. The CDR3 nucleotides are TGCAGCGTTGAAGCCAGGGGAAGGTGGGGTGAAAAACTGTTTTTT. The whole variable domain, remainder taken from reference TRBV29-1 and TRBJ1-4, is SAVISQKPSRDICQRGTSLTIQCQVDSQVTMMFWYRQQPGQSLTLIATANQGSEATYESGFVIDKFPISRPNLTFSTLTVSNMSPEDSSIYLCSVEARGRWGEKLFFGSGTQLSVL.